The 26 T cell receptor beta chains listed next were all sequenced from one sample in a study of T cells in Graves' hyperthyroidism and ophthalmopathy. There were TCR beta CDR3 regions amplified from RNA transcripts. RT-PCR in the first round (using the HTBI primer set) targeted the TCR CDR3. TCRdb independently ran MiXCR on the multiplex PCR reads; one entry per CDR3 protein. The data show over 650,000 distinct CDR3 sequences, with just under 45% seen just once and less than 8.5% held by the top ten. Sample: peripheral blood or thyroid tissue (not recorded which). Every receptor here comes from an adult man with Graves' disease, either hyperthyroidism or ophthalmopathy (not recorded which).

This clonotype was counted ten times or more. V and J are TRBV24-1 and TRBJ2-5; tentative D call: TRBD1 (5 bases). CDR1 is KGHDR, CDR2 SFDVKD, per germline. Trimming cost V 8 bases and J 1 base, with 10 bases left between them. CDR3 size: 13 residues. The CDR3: CATKDSLQETQYF. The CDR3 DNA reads TGTGCCACCAAAGACAGTCTCCAAGAGACCCAGTACTTC.

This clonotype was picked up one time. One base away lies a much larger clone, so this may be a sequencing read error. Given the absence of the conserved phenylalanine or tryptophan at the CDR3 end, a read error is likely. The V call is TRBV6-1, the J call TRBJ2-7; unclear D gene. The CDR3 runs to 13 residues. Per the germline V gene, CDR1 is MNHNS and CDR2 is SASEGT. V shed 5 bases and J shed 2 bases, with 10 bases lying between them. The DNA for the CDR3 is TGTGCCAGCAGTTACTCGTCCACCTACGAGCAGTACCTC. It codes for CASSYSSTYEQYL.

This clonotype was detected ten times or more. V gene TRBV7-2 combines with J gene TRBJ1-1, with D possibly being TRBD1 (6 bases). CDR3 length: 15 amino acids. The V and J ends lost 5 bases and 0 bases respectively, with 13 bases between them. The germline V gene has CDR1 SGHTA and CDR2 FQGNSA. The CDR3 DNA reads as TGTGCCAGCAGCCCCCGGACAGACCTGAACACTGAAGCTTTCTTT. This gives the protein CASSPRTDLNTEAFF.

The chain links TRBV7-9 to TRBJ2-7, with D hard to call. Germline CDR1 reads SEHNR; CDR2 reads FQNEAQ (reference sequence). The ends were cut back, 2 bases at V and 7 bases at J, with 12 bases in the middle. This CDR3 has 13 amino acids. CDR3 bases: TGTGCCAGCAGCTTATGGCAATACAATGAGCAGTACTTC. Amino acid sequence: CASSLWQYNEQYF.

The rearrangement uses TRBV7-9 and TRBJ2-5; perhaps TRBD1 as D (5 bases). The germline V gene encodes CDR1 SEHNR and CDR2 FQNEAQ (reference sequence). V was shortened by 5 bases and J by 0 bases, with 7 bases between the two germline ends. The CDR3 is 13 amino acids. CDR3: CASSKGNQETQYF. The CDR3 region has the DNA TGTGCCAGCAGCAAGGGGAACCAAGAGACCCAGTACTTC.

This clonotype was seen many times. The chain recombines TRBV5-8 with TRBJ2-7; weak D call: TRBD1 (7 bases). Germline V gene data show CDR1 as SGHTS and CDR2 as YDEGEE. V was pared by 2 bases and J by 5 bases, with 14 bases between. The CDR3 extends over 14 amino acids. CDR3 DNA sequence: TGTGCCAGCAGCTTAGGGCAGGGGGGCCACGAGCAGTACTTC. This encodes CASSLGQGGHEQYF.

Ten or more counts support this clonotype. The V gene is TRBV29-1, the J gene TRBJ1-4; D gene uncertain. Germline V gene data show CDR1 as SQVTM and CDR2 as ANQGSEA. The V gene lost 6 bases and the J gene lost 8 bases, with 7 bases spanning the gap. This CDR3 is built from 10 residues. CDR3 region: CSVWSEKLFF. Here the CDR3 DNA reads TGCAGCGTCTGGAGCGAAAAACTGTTTTTT.

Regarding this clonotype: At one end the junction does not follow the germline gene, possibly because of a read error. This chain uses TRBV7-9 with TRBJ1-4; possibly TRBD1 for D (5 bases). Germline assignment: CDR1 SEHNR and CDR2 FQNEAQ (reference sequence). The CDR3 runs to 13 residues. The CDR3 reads CASSLEGQEKLFF. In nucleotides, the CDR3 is TGTGCCAGCAGTTTAGAAGGACAAGAAAAACTGTTTTTT. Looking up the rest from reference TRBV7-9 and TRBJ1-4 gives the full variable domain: DTGVSQNPRHKITKRGQNVTFRCDPISEHNRLYWYRQTLGQGPEFLTYFQNEAQLEKSRLLSDRFSAERPKGSFSTLEIQRTEQGDSAMYLCASSLEGQEKLFFGSGTQLSVL.

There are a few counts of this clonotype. In DNA form, the CDR3 reads TGTGCCAGCAGTCAGGGTAGCGCCACTGAAGCTTTCTTT. Protein: CASSQGSATEAFF. The chain is built from TRBV12-3 or TRBV12-4 and TRBJ1-1, with D perhaps TRBD1 (5 bases). This CDR3 spans 13 amino acids. V was pared by 5 bases and J by 4 bases, with 11 bases between.

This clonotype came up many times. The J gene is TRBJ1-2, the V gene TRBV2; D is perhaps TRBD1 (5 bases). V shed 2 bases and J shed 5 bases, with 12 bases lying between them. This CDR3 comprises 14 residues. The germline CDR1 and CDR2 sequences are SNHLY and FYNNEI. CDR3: CASSERGDGYGYTF. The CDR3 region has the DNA TGTGCCAGCAGTGAACGGGGGGATGGGTATGGCTACACCTTC.

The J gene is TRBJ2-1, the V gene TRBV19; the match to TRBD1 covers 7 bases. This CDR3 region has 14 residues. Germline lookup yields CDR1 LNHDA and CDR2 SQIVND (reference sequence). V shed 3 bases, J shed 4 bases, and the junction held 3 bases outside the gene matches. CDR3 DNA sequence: TGTGCCAGTAGTATGGGACAGATTTACAATGAGCAGTTCTTC. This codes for CASSMGQIYNEQFF.

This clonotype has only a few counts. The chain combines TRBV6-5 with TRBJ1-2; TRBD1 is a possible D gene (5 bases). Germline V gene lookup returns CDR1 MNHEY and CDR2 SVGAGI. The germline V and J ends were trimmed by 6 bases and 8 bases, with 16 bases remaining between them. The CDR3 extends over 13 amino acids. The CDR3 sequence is CASSPSGLVGYTF. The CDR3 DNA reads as TGTGCCAGCAGCCCCTCAGGGTTAGTGGGCTACACCTTC.

The DNA for the CDR3 is TGCAGTGCTAGGGTTAGCGGGGGGGCCTACGAGCAGTACTTC. Translation: CSARVSGGAYEQYF. The rearrangement uses TRBV20-1 and TRBJ2-7; 11 bases match TRBD2. Germline V gene data show CDR1 as DFQATT and CDR2 as SNEGSKA (reference sequence). V lost 3 bases, J lost 2 bases, and 3 bases stayed unmatched. The CDR3 totals 14 residues.

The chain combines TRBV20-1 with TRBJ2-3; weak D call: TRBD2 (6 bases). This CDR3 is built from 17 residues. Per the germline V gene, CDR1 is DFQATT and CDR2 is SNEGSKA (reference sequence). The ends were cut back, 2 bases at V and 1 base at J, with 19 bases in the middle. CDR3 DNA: TGCAGTGCTAGATCCCCGCGGAGGGGAGGAGGCACAGATACGCAGTATTTT. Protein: CSARSPRRGGGTDTQYF.

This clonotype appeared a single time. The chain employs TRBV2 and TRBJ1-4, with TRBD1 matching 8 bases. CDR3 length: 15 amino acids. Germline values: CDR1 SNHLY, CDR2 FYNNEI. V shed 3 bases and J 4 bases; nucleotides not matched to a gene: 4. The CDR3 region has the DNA TGTGCCAGCAGTGACGGACAGGGTGTTAATGAAAAACTGTTTTTT. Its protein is CASSDGQGVNEKLFF. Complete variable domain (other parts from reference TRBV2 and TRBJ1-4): EPEVTQTPSHQVTQMGQEVILRCVPISNHLYFYWYRQILGQKVEFLVSFYNNEISEKSEIFDDQFSVERPDGSNFTLKIRSTKLEDSAMYFCASSDGQGVNEKLFFGSGTQLSVL.

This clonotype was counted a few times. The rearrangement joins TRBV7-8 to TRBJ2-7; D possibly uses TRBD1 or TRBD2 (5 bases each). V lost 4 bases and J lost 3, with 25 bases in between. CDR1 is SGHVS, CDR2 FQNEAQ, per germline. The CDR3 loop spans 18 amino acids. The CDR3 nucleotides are TGTGCCAGCAGCTCAAATTTGGGTTTGTCAGGGAGTTACTACGAGCAGTACTTC. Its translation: CASSSNLGLSGSYYEQYF.

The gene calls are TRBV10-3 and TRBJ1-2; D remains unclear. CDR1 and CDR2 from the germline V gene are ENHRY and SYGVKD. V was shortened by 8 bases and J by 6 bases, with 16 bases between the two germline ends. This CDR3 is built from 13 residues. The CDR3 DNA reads TGTGCCATCTCTCCTTACGACATGAATGGCTACACCTTC. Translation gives CAISPYDMNGYTF.

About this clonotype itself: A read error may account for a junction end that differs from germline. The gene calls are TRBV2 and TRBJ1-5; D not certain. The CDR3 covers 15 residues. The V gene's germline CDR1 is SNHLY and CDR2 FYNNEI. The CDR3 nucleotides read TGTGCCAGCAGTGAAGCGGGAGCCTACAATGAGCCCCAGCATTTT. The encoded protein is CASSEAGAYNEPQHF.

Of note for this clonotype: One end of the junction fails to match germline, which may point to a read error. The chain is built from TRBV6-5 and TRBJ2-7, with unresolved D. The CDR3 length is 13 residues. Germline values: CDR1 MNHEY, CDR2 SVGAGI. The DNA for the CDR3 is TGTGCCATCAGTTACTCTGGTTCCTACGAGCAGTACTTC. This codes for CAISYSGSYEQYF.

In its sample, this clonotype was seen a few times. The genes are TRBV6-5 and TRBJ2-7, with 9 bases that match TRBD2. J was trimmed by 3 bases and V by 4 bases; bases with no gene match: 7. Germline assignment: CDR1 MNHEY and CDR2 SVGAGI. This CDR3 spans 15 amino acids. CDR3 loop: CASSLLAGAGYEQYF. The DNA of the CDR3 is TGTGCCAGCAGTTTACTAGCGGGTGCAGGCTACGAGCAGTACTTC.

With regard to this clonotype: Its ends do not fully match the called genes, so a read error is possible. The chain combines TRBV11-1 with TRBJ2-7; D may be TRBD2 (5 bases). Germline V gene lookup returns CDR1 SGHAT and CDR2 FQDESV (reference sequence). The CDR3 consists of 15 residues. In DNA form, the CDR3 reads TGTGCCAACAGCTTAGTATTCGGGGTCGGTTACGAGCAGTACTTC. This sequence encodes CANSLVFGVGYEQYF.

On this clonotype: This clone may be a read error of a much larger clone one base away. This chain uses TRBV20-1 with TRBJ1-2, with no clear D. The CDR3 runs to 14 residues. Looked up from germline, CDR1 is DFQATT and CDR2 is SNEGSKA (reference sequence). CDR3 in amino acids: CSARDFSANYGCTF. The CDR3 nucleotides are TGCAGTGCTAGAGATTTCTCCGCCAACTATGGCTGCACCTTC.

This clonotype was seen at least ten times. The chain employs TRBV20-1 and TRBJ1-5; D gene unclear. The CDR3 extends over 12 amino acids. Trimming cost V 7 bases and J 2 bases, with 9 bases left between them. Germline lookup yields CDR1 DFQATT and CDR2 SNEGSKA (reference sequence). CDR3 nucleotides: TGCAGTGTAGGTCAGGGCAATCAGCCCCAGCATTTT. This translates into CSVGQGNQPQHF.

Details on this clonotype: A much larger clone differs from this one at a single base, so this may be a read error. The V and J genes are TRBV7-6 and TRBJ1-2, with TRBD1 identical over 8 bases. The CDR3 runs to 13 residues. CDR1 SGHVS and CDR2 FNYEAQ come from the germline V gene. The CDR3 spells CASSARTGTGHTF. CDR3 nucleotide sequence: TGTGCCAGCAGCGCCCGGACAGGGACTGGCCACACCTTC.

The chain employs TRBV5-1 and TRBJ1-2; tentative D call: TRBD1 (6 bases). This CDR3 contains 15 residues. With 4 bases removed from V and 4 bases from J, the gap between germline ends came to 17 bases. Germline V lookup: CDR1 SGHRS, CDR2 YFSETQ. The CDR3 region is CASSQALRGIYGYTF. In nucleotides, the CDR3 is TGCGCCAGCAGCCAAGCTCTCAGGGGCATCTATGGCTACACCTTC. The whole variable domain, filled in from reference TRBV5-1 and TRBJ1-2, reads KAGVTQTPRYLIKTRGQQVTLSCSPISGHRSVSWYQQTPGQGLQFLFEYFSETQRNKGNFPGRFSGRQFSNSRSEMNVSTLELGDSALYLCASSQALRGIYGYTFGSGTRLTVV.

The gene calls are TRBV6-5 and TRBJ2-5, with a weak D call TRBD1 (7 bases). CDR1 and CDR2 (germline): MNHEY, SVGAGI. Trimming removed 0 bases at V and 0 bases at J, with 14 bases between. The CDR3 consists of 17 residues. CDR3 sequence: CASSYSRTGLNQETQYF. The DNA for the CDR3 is TGTGCCAGCAGTTACTCTCGGACAGGACTAAACCAAGAGACCCAGTACTTC.